These 18 T cell receptor beta chains came from one sample sequenced in a study of blood T cell repertoires in COVID-19. Assay: immunoSEQ multiplex PCR; the TCRdb copy retains only in-frame clones and omits some. Here the sample spans 150,000 to 200,000 clones, around 88% being singletons. Input material: peripheral blood. These receptors were obtained from a human donor in a cohort sampled during active COVID-19.

For this clone: The same CDR3 can be traced to other DNA sequences in this sample. The chain has TRBV19 and TRBJ2-5; D is unresolved. This CDR3 has 11 amino acids. Trimming stripped 1 base from V and 5 bases from J, with 2 bases between. The germline gives CDR1 LNHDA, CDR2 SQIVND (reference sequence). The CDR3 reads CASSIAETQYF. The CDR3, as DNA: TGTGCCAGTAGTATAGCGGAGACCCAGTACTTC. Variable domain in full (rest from reference TRBV19 and TRBJ2-5): DGGITQSPKYLFRKEGQNVTLSCEQNLNHDAMYWYRQDPGQGLRLIYYSQIVNDFQKGDIAEGYSVSREKKESFPLTVTSAQKNPTAFYLCASSIAETQYFGPGTRLLVL.

The chain recombines TRBV18 with TRBJ2-5; 9 bases align to TRBD2. Germline trimming cut 1 base from V and 0 bases from J; bases unmatched to any gene: 0. This CDR3 has 15 amino acids. The V gene's germline CDR1 is KGHSH and CDR2 LQKENI. CDR3 region: CASSPRTSDQETQYF. DNA of the CDR3: TGTGCCAGCTCACCACGGACTAGCGACCAAGAGACCCAGTACTTC.

The chain carries TRBV18 and TRBJ2-7; a weak D match, TRBD2 (6 bases). This CDR3 comprises 16 residues. CDR1 is KGHSH, CDR2 LQKENI, per germline. Trimming removed 3 bases at V and 4 bases at J, with 19 bases between. The CDR3 sequence is CASSPLPGDSGYEQYF. CDR3 coding DNA: TGTGCCAGCTCACCCCTACCCGGCGATAGCGGATACGAGCAGTACTTC. The complete variable domain, with remaining parts taken from reference TRBV18 and TRBJ2-7, reads NAGVMQNPRHLVRRRGQEARLRCSPMKGHSHVYWYRQLPEEGLKFMVYLQKENIIDESGMPKERFSAEFPKEGPSILRIQQVVRGDSAAYFCASSPLPGDSGYEQYFGPGTRLTVT.

J is TRBJ1-2 and V is TRBV10-3; maybe TRBD1 (6 bases). There are 10 residues in the CDR3. CDR1 and CDR2 from the germline V gene are ENHRY and SYGVKD. The V end lost 10 bases, the J end lost 6 bases, and 9 bases lay between the germline ends. In DNA, the CDR3 is TGTGCCACAGCAGGGGATGGCTACACCTTC. Amino acids: CATAGDGYTF.

The chain employs TRBV5-1 and TRBJ2-1; D might be TRBD2 (6 bases). V lost 2 bases, J lost 5 bases, and 14 bases lay in between. This CDR3 is 15 amino acids long. Germline lookup yields CDR1 SGHRS and CDR2 YFSETQ. The CDR3 here is CASSLTSPPNNEQFF. For the CDR3, the DNA is TGCGCCAGCAGCTTAACTAGCCCTCCTAACAATGAGCAGTTCTTC.

The chain joins TRBV7-3 to TRBJ1-2, with D perhaps matching TRBD1 (6 bases). Trimming took 5 bases from V and 7 from J, leaving 14 bases between them. This CDR3 is built from 13 residues. Germline V CDR1 and CDR2: SGHTA, FQGTGA. The CDR3 coding sequence is TGTGCCAGCAGCCTAGCAGGGGAAGCTGGCTACACCTTC. As protein: CASSLAGEAGYTF.

The genes are TRBV11-3 and TRBJ2-1, with D tentatively TRBD1 (5 bases). CDR3 length: 14 residues. V was pared by 8 bases and J by 7 bases, with 18 bases between. Germline-derived CDR1 and CDR2 are SGHNT and YENEEA. The CDR3 spells CASSSDSVFNEQFF. The CDR3 DNA sequence: TGTGCCAGCTCCTCCGACAGCGTTTTTAATGAGCAGTTCTTC.

This clone was recorded only once. This chain connects TRBV6-5 to TRBJ1-2, with 9 bases lining up with TRBD1. The V gene's germline CDR1 is MNHEY and CDR2 SVGAGI. V lost 6 bases, J lost 5 bases, and 7 bases stayed unmatched. CDR3 size: 14 residues. DNA for the CDR3: TGTGCCAGCAGCGCTGGGACAGGGACGTATGGCTACACCTTC. Residues: CASSAGTGTYGYTF.

The rearrangement uses TRBV7-8 and TRBJ2-6; D perhaps matches TRBD2 (6 bases). CDR1 and CDR2 (germline): SGHVS, FQNEAQ. V lost 5 bases and J lost 0, with 17 bases in between. The CDR3 has 18 residues. The CDR3 coding sequence is TGTGCCAGCAGCGGACCCGGGACTTTTCGCTCTGGGGCCAACGTCCTGACTTTC. This codes for CASSGPGTFRSGANVLTF.

This clone was found once. The genes are TRBV6-1 and TRBJ2-7; D ambiguous. Germline V gene data show CDR1 as MNHNS and CDR2 as SASEGT. Trimming left V 3 bases short and J 2 bases short, with 8 bases between. The CDR3 extends over 13 amino acids. The CDR3 DNA reads as TGTGCCAGCAGTGACAGTTTGACCTACGAGCAGTACTTC. It encodes CASSDSLTYEQYF.

The V gene is TRBV7-6, the J gene TRBJ1-3, with 8 bases matching TRBD1. The CDR3 sequence is 17 residues long. Germline CDR1 reads SGHVS; CDR2 reads FNYEAQ. With V trimmed by 1 base and J by 0 bases, 5 bases remained unmatched. The CDR3 DNA is TGTGCCAGCAGCTTAGTGACAGGGGCCAACTCTGGAAACACCATATATTTT. This gives the protein CASSLVTGANSGNTIYF.

The V and J genes are TRBV2 and TRBJ1-2; 8 bases align to TRBD1. The CDR3 loop spans 13 amino acids. After removal of 8 bases from V and 8 bases from J, the junction contained 10 bases not matched to a gene. CDR1 and CDR2 from the germline V gene are SNHLY and FYNNEI. This chain's CDR3 is CASSGGNPSGYTF. As DNA, the CDR3 is TGTGCCAGCTCAGGGGGCAACCCGTCGGGCTACACCTTC.

The rearrangement joins TRBV6-5 to TRBJ1-2; 7 nucleotides align to TRBD1. J was trimmed by 5 bases and V by 6 bases; bases with no gene match: 9. CDR1 is MNHEY, CDR2 SVGAGI, per germline. CDR3 length: 14 residues. CDR3 DNA: TGTGCCAGCAGGCGCGGACAGGCCGATTATGGCTACACCTTC. This gives the protein CASRRGQADYGYTF.

This rearrangement joins TRBV10-3 to TRBJ2-2, with TRBD2 identical over 10 bases. Germline V gene data show CDR1 as ENHRY and CDR2 as SYGVKD. Losses at the gene ends were 7 bases for V and 5 bases for J; bases not matched to a gene: 7. This CDR3 is built from 15 residues. CDR3 sequence (DNA): TGTGCCATCAACCTAGCGGGAGTTGGGACCGGGGAGCTGTTTTTT. Its translation: CAINLAGVGTGELFF.

V is TRBV9 and J is TRBJ1-4, with D perhaps TRBD1 (6 bases). The CDR3 is made up of 14 amino acids. Germline V gene lookup returns CDR1 SGDLS and CDR2 YYNGEE. V was clipped by 4 bases and J by 10 bases, with 17 bases between them. The CDR3 loop is CASSPPIQTGKLFF. The CDR3 coding sequence is TGTGCCAGCAGCCCGCCTATACAGACAGGAAAACTGTTTTTT.

The V and J genes are TRBV7-2 and TRBJ2-2, with a tentative D call TRBD1 (5 bases). Trimming left V 0 bases short and J 2 bases short, with 7 bases between. The CDR3 runs to 15 residues. Per germline, CDR1 SGHTA and CDR2 FQGNSA. DNA of the CDR3: TGTGCCAGCAGCTTAGCAGGGGATAACACCGGGGAGCTGTTTTTT. Translating it yields CASSLAGDNTGELFF.

The chain is built from TRBV27 and TRBJ2-7; maybe TRBD2 (5 bases). Per germline, CDR1 MNHEY and CDR2 SMNVEV (reference sequence). The CDR3 spans 13 residues. V lost 6 bases to trimming and J lost 3 bases, with 12 bases between them. CDR3 region: CASRPHTSYEQYF. The CDR3 region has the DNA TGTGCCAGCAGACCCCATACTAGCTACGAGCAGTACTTC.

The chain couples TRBV4-3 to TRBJ1-4; perhaps TRBD1 as D (5 bases). Per germline, CDR1 LGHNA and CDR2 YSLEER. This CDR3 region has 16 residues. V was shortened by 0 bases and J by 5 bases, with 13 bases between the two germline ends. CDR3 in amino acids: CASSQDLGQRNEKLFF. The CDR3 bases are TGCGCCAGCAGCCAAGATCTGGGGCAGAGAAATGAAAAACTGTTTTTT.